These 3 T cell receptor beta chains originate from one sample sequenced in a study of early T cells in non-severe SARS-CoV-2 infection. From the 5' RACE reads, TCRdb called clonotypes with MiXCR, one entry per CDR3 protein. There are some 87,000 distinct CDR3 sequences in the sample; 12% occur only once, and about 2.7% lies in the top ten. Sequenced material: whole blood. These receptor sequences come from an adult who was a healthcare worker with PCR-confirmed SARS-CoV-2 infection or an uninfected control (not recorded which).

This clonotype has more than one count but fewer than ten. This rearrangement joins TRBV25-1 to TRBJ1-6; D is perhaps TRBD1 (6 bases). From germline, CDR1 is MGHDK and CDR2 SYGVNS. The length of the CDR3 is 14 residues. The V end was cut by 8 bases, the J end by 7 bases, with 15 bases between. The DNA of the CDR3 is TGTGCCAGCGCCCCCGGGACACGGAATTCACCCCTCCACTTT. It translates to CASAPGTRNSPLHF.

This clonotype has only a few counts. The chain recombines TRBV7-9 with TRBJ1-1; the D is unclear. Looked up from germline, CDR1 is SEHNR and CDR2 is FQNEAQ (reference sequence). CDR3 length: 15 residues. Trimming took off 6 bases at V and 4 bases at J, with 18 bases between the two ends. Here the CDR3 reads CASSSGPFWGTEAFF. The DNA for the CDR3 is TGTGCCAGCAGTTCCGGGCCTTTTTGGGGCACTGAAGCTTTCTTT.

This clonotype was counted many times. The gene calls are TRBV11-2 and TRBJ2-1; tentatively, D is TRBD2 (5 bases). The CDR3 is 13 amino acids. Trimming pared 5 bases from V and 7 bases from J, leaving 12 bases between. Germline-derived CDR1 and CDR2 are SGHAT and FQNNGV. The CDR3 sequence: CASSVVGVNEQFF. The CDR3 bases are TGTGCCAGCAGCGTAGTGGGAGTAAATGAGCAGTTCTTC. The full variable domain, with the rest looked up from reference TRBV11-2 and TRBJ2-1, is EAGVAQSPRYKIIEKRQSVAFWCNPISGHATLYWYQQILGQGPKLLIQFQNNGVVDDSQLPKDRFSAERLKGVDSTLKIQPAKLEDSAVYLCASSVVGVNEQFFGPGTRLTVL.